This record concerns one TCR beta chain sequence. Per the authors' pipeline: Estimates of nucleated cell counts were drawn from the amplification of reference gene primers. Profiling relied on immunoSEQ multiplex PCR, and the TCRdb table lists in-frame clones only, not all of them. The V and J calls and clone size were taken over from that table, and D and trimming were inferred from the DNA. This table has around 160,000 clones, 78% appearing once. This record belongs to a study of blood T cell repertoires in COVID-19. Study context: From the United States, Italy and Spain came samples of acute and convalescent COVID-19. Sample material is recorded as cDNA or gDNA derived from T cells, B-cell-depleted T cells, or PBMCs.

There are 14 residues in the CDR3. Per germline, CDR1 MNHEY and CDR2 SVGAGI. With 3 bases clipped from V and 1 base from J, the junction kept 2 bases outside the gene matches. Sequencing input: peripheral blood. The sequence came from a woman aged 80 or over with acute or convalescent COVID-19. The chain couples TRBV6-5 to TRBJ1-1; TRBD1 matches at 7 bases. CDR3 in amino acids: CASSYRDRNTEAFF. For the CDR3, the DNA is TGTGCCAGCAGTTATCGGGACAGGAACACTGAAGCTTTCTTT.